This T cell receptor beta chain was captured by sequencing in a study of T-cell reconstitution after alpha-beta-depleted transplantation in children. Germline CDR1 reads MNHEY; CDR2 reads SVGAGI. The V and J ends lost 6 bases and 4 bases, in that order; junction bases with no gene match: 6. This CDR3 region has 14 residues. A library of TCRbeta sequences, prepared with unique molecular identifiers, was generated. In TCRdb, the PCR reads were re-called with MiXCR into one record per CDR3 protein. The table lists under 750,000 distinct CDR3 sequences, more than 20% of them singletons. This clonotype was observed many times.

This chain joins TRBV6-5 and TRBJ2-1; 7 bases agree with TRBD1. This material consisted of PBMCs, mostly from graft donor cells, taken 360 days after TCRalphabeta/CD19-depleted stem cell transplant. This sequence originates from a boy younger than two who had a stem cell transplant for acute myeloid leukemia, so the T cells may come from the graft donor. DNA for the CDR3: TGTGCCAGCAGATCCAGGACAGGTTACAATGAGCAGTTCTTC. The encoded protein is CASRSRTGYNEQFF.